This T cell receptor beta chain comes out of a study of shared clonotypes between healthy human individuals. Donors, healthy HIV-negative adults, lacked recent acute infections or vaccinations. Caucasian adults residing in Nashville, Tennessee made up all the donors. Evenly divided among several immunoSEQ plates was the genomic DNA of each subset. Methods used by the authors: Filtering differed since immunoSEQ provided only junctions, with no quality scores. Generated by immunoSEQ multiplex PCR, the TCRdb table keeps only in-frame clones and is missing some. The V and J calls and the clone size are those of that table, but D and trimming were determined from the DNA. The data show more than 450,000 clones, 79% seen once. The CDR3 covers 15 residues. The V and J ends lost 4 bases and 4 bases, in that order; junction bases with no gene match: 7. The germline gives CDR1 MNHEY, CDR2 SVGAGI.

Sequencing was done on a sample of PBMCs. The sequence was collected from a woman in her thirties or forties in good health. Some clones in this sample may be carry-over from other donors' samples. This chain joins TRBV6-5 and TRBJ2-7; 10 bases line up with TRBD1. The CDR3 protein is CASSSLGQGRYEQYF. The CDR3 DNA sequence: TGTGCCAGCAGTTCGCTGGGACAGGGGCGGTACGAGCAGTACTTC.